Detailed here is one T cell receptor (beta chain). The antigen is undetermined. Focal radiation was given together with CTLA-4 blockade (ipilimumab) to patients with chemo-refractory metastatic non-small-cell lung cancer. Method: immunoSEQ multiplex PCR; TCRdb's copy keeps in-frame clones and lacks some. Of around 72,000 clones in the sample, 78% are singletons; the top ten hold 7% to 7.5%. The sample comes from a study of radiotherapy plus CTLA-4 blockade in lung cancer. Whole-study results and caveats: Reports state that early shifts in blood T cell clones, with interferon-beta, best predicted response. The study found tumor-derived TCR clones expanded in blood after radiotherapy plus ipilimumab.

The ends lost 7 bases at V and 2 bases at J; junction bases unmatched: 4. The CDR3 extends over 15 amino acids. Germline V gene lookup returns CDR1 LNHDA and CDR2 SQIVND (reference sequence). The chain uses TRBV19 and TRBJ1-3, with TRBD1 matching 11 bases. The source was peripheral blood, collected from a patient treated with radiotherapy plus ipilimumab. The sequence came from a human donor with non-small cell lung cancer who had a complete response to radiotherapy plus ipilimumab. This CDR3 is CASTVGQGAGNTIYF. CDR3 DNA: TGTGCCAGTACCGTGGGACAGGGGGCTGGAAACACCATATATTTT.